These 17 T cell receptor beta chains came from one sample sequenced in a study of blood T cell repertoires in COVID-19. Here immunoSEQ multiplex PCR was the method, and the copy in TCRdb shows in-frame clones only, minus some. The repertoire holds 200,000 to 250,000 clones, 85% to 90% seen once, with about 1.6% in the top ten. Sequencing was done on a sample of PBMCs or T cells enriched from blood (not recorded which). The receptors come from a man aged 35 to 55 who had recovered from COVID-19.

The J gene is TRBJ1-2, the V gene TRBV28; no reliable D call. The V end was cut by 0 bases, the J end by 6 bases, with 17 bases between. The CDR3 runs 16 residues. Germline V gene sequence: CDR1 MDHEN, CDR2 SYDVKM. The CDR3 here is CASSLWGVPVGDGYTF. The CDR3 region has the DNA TGTGCCAGCAGTTTATGGGGTGTACCGGTCGGGGATGGCTACACCTTC.

This clone was recorded only once. The genes are TRBV12-5 and TRBJ1-1; weak D call: TRBD1 (6 bases). Looked up from germline, CDR1 is LGHNT and CDR2 is FRNRAP. The CDR3 spans 13 residues. Between the trimmed V and J ends, which lost 5 bases and 3 bases, there was a span of 10 bases. CDR3 residues: CASGEQGDTEAFF. The CDR3 DNA is TGTGCTAGTGGTGAACAGGGTGACACTGAAGCTTTCTTT.

This sequence joins TRBV10-3 and TRBJ1-6; 7 bases line up with TRBD1. Germline assignment: CDR1 ENHRY and CDR2 SYGVKD. The CDR3 sequence is 12 residues long. With V trimmed by 10 bases and J by 7 bases, 4 bases remained unmatched. CDR3 protein: CATGTENSPLHF. The CDR3 region has the DNA TGTGCCACCGGGACAGAGAATTCACCCCTCCACTTT.

This clone has just a few counts. The rearrangement joins TRBV28 to TRBJ2-7; 8 positions agree with TRBD2. The CDR3 has 17 residues. The J segment lost 0 bases and the V segment lost 6 bases, leaving 13 bases of the junction unmatched. Germline loops: CDR1 MDHEN, CDR2 SYDVKM. The DNA for the CDR3 is TGTGCCAGCAGCTCCATCCTCGGACTAGCCGGCTCCTACGAGCAGTACTTC. Translating gives CASSSILGLAGSYEQYF.

This chain joins TRBV28 and TRBJ2-3; D perhaps matches TRBD1 (5 bases). This CDR3 is built from 13 residues. V was pared by 5 bases and J by 1 base, with 7 bases between. The germline CDR1 and CDR2 sequences are MDHEN and SYDVKM. The CDR3 bases are TGTGCCAGCAGTGCACAGGGCACAGATACGCAGTATTTT. This encodes CASSAQGTDTQYF.

V gene TRBV6-1 combines with J gene TRBJ1-1; 9 bases map to TRBD1. Germline V gene data show CDR1 as MNHNS and CDR2 as SASEGT. This CDR3 region has 15 residues. With 3 bases clipped from V and 9 bases from J, the junction kept 11 bases outside the gene matches. The CDR3 nucleotides read TGTGCCAGCAGTGAGGCGGACAGGGGAGCTCCTAAAGCTTTCTTT. Protein product: CASSEADRGAPKAFF.

V is TRBV20-1 and J is TRBJ2-2, with 11 bases lining up with TRBD2. V was clipped by 3 bases and J by 0 bases; unmatched bases: 3. CDR1 is DFQATT, CDR2 SNEGSKA, per germline (reference sequence). The CDR3 consists of 16 residues. The CDR3 loop is CSASPSGRTNTGELFF. The CDR3 DNA reads TGCAGTGCTAGTCCTAGCGGGAGGACGAACACCGGGGAGCTGTTTTTT.

The V and J genes are TRBV6-5 and TRBJ1-2; D unclear. The germline V and J ends were trimmed by 6 bases and 8 bases, with 13 bases remaining between them. The CDR3 runs 12 residues. The V gene's germline CDR1 is MNHEY and CDR2 SVGAGI. The CDR3 region has the DNA TGTGCCAGCAGGTCAGCCGGGGTGGGCTACACCTTC. Translating gives CASRSAGVGYTF.

There are a few counts of this clone. The chain joins TRBV19 to TRBJ1-4, with D tentatively TRBD1 (6 bases). Trimming cost V 3 bases and J 8 bases, with 13 bases left between them. Germline V gene sequence: CDR1 LNHDA, CDR2 SQIVND (reference sequence). The CDR3 extends over 14 amino acids. This chain's CDR3 is CASSITGLGEKLFF. Written as DNA, the CDR3 is TGTGCCAGTAGTATTACAGGGTTAGGGGAAAAACTGTTTTTT. Looking up the rest from reference TRBV19 and TRBJ1-4 gives the full variable domain: DGGITQSPKYLFRKEGQNVTLSCEQNLNHDAMYWYRQDPGQGLRLIYYSQIVNDFQKGDIAEGYSVSREKKESFPLTVTSAQKNPTAFYLCASSITGLGEKLFFGSGTQLSVL.

The J gene is TRBJ2-2, the V gene TRBV3-1 (or the pseudogene TRBV3-2); D is ambiguous. V lost 2 bases to trimming and J lost 7 bases, with 14 bases between them. This CDR3 contains 15 residues. Germline-derived CDR1 and CDR2 are LGHDT and YNNKEL (reference sequence). The CDR3 region is CASSQTRRGDGELFF. CDR3 nucleotide sequence: TGTGCCAGCAGCCAAACTCGTCGAGGAGACGGGGAGCTGTTTTTT.

This clone has just one count. The J gene is TRBJ1-2, the V gene TRBV30; a weak D match, TRBD1 (5 bases). V was clipped by 7 bases and J by 7 bases, with 19 bases between them. The CDR3 is 13 residues long. Germline CDR1 reads GTSNPN; CDR2 reads SVGIG (reference sequence). The CDR3 nucleotides read TGTGCCTCCAGCAGGGATTGGGGTGGTGGCTACACCTTC. It is translated as CASSRDWGGGYTF.

This chain joins TRBV19 and TRBJ2-7, with 10 bases lining up with TRBD1. Trimming at V came to 7 bases and at J to 2 bases, leaving 11 bases not matched to a gene. This CDR3 comprises 16 residues. Germline values: CDR1 LNHDA, CDR2 SQIVND (reference sequence). The CDR3: CASKNRDRGSPYEQYF. The DNA for the CDR3 is TGTGCCAGTAAGAACCGGGACAGGGGTTCACCCTACGAGCAGTACTTC.

V is TRBV12-5 and J is TRBJ2-1; 13 bases are a match to TRBD2. V lost 4 bases to trimming and J lost 1 base; unmatched junction nucleotides: 16. In germline, CDR1 is LGHNT, CDR2 FRNRAP. This CDR3 contains 21 residues. The chain's CDR3 is CASGCPPRTSGRNWSYNEQFF. In nucleotides, the CDR3 is TGTGCTAGTGGTTGCCCCCCCAGGACTAGCGGGAGAAACTGGTCCTACAATGAGCAGTTCTTC.

The J gene is TRBJ1-2, the V gene TRBV6-5; D ambiguous. In germline, CDR1 is MNHEY, CDR2 SVGAGI. V lost 6 bases and J lost 3, with 8 bases in between. The CDR3 has 12 amino acids. This CDR3 is CASRSSDYGYTF. The CDR3 DNA sequence: TGTGCCAGCAGGTCAAGCGACTATGGCTACACCTTC.

The chain has TRBV6-5 and TRBJ1-5; no clear D gene. V was clipped by 5 bases and J by 2 bases, with 7 bases between them. CDR1 is MNHEY, CDR2 SVGAGI, per germline. CDR3 length: 13 residues. Here the CDR3 DNA reads TGTGCCAGCAGTCCGCGGGGCAATCAGCCCCAGCATTTT. As protein: CASSPRGNQPQHF.

The genes are TRBV7-9 and TRBJ1-2, with D unresolved. Per germline, CDR1 SEHNR and CDR2 FQNEAQ (reference sequence). Trimming removed 1 base from V and 8 bases from J, with 14 bases in between. This CDR3 spans 14 amino acids. CDR3 in DNA: TGTGCCAGCAGCTTAGAAATGCGGGCAAGAGGCTACACCTTC. Translating gives CASSLEMRARGYTF.

J is TRBJ1-4 and V is TRBV7-2, with 8 nucleotides matching TRBD1. V gave up 5 bases and J gave up 3 bases; unmatched junction bases: 2. This CDR3 spans 14 amino acids. From germline, CDR1 is SGHTA and CDR2 FQGNSA. Here the CDR3 DNA reads TGTGCCAGCAGCCCGACAGGGGCTAATGAAAAACTGTTTTTT. Translated: CASSPTGANEKLFF.